This T cell receptor beta chain was sequenced during a study of cytomegalovirus exposure and HLA in healthy donors. Study-level findings and limits: Confirmation in vitro established that three CMV-associated chains were specific for CMV antigens. An apparent linkage of common viral pathogens to several of the most significant clusters emerged in a later analysis.

This PCR relied on a set of 60 Vbeta primers and 13 Jbeta primers. Here immunoSEQ multiplex PCR was the method, and the copy in TCRdb shows in-frame clones only, minus some. The table shows about 170,000 clones, with about 79% occurring only once. As concerns this clone: What it binds is not known.

V lost 5 bases, J lost 1 base, and 9 bases stayed unmatched. CDR3 length equals 16 residues. The germline gives CDR1 MDHEN, CDR2 SYDVKM. The sample consisted of PBMCs. V and J are TRBV28 and TRBJ1-1; 8 bases match TRBD1. This sequence was found in a woman aged 50 to 60 in good health and CMV-seronegative. The CDR3 spells CASSTGGLGGNTEAFF. The CDR3 bases are TGTGCCAGCAGTACAGGGGGGTTAGGCGGGAACACTGAAGCTTTCTTT.